This TCR beta chain comes out of a study of shared clonotypes between healthy human individuals. Study details: A donor's plate count was three for CD4 naive and three for CD4 memory; CD8 naive had two and CD8 memory one.

Cells designated naive CD8 were CD45RO-negative and were positively selected for CCR7, with terminally differentiated effector memory CD45RA+ cells excluded. The donor population consisted of healthy HIV-negative adults with no recent acute infections or vaccinations. There were only Caucasian adults among the donors, and all lived in Nashville, Tennessee. As to this clone: The antigen remains undetermined.

Findings of the study overall: The study drew on few donors, limiting represented genetic and exposure-history diversity.

Profiling relied on immunoSEQ multiplex PCR, and the TCRdb table lists in-frame clones only, not all of them. The sample yields around 2.1 million clones, about 92% seen once. V lost 6 bases to trimming and J lost 4 bases, with 19 bases between them. Germline V gene lookup returns CDR1 SEHNR and CDR2 FQNEAQ (reference sequence). There are 15 residues in the CDR3. The sequence came from a man between 18 and 35 years old in good health. Some clones in this sample may be carry-over from other donors' samples. The specimen sequenced was naive CD8+ T cells from PBMCs. The J gene is TRBJ2-7, the V gene TRBV7-9; possibly TRBD2 for D (5 bases). For the CDR3, the DNA is TGTGCCAGCAGGGCCTATCCCGCTAGCCAATACGAGCAGTACTTC. This translates into CASRAYPASQYEQYF.